The rows below give T cell receptor beta chains drawn from one sample of a study of T cell responses to AZD1222 COVID-19 vaccine. The method was immunoSEQ multiplex PCR; TCRdb's version includes in-frame clones alone and lacks a portion of them. Counted here are over 100,000 clones, approximately 90% occurring once; the ten biggest clones make up roughly 8.9%. Sequenced here: peripheral blood, sampled on day 0 of AZD1222 vaccination. These TCRs come from an adult in good health. Both conserved end residues are part of each CDR3. D genes are given only for firm matches. Clone size, where shown, is once, few, many, or a class for clones that have expanded.

size,D,J,V,CDR3,DNA
.,.,TRBJ1-5,TRBV10-3,CAISPDGSNQPQHF,TGTGCCATCAGTCCGGACGGTAGCAATCAGCCCCAGCATTTT
.,.,TRBJ1-1,TRBV7-3,CASSLAGPNTEAFF,TGTGCCAGCAGCTTAGCAGGCCCGAACACTGAAGCTTTCTTT
.,.,TRBJ2-3,TRBV2,CASSGGDRGPDTQYF,TGTGCCAGCAGTGGGGGGGATAGGGGCCCAGATACGCAGTATTTT
.,.,TRBJ1-6,TRBV7-8,CASSLLTSVGDSPLHF,TGTGCCAGCAGCTTACTGACCTCGGTCGGGGATTCACCCCTCCACTTT
.,TRBD1,TRBJ1-5,TRBV6-5,CATLGQVVQPQHF,TGTGCCACCTTAGGACAGGTCGTTCAGCCCCAGCATTTT
once,TRBD1,TRBJ1-3,TRBV5-5,CASSLASVTGLNTIYF,TGTGCCAGCAGCTTGGCCAGCGTGACAGGGCTAAACACCATATATTTT
.,TRBD2,TRBJ2-3,TRBV7-9,CASSLFSGGSSTQYF,TGTGCCAGCAGCTTATTTTCGGGGGGTAGTAGTACGCAGTATTTT
.,.,TRBJ2-1,TRBV5-6,CASINRGPLSYNEQFF,TGTGCCAGCATCAATCGAGGACCCCTATCCTACAATGAGCAGTTCTTC
.,.,TRBJ1-1,TRBV2,CASASGDTEAFF,TGTGCCAGCGCTTCGGGGGACACTGAAGCTTTCTTT
.,.,TRBJ1-1,TRBV2,CASSRDTYTEAFF,TGTGCCAGCAGTAGGGACACCTACACTGAAGCTTTCTTT
.,.,TRBJ2-3,TRBV29-1,CSVAQGLLTDTQYF,TGCAGCGTTGCACAGGGATTGCTCACAGATACGCAGTATTTT
.,.,TRBJ1-4,TRBV30,CASRDEKLFF,TGTGCCAGCAGGGACGAAAAACTGTTTTTT
.,TRBD2,TRBJ2-1,TRBV28,CASSSRTSGRLVNEQFF,TGTGCCAGCAGTTCACGGACTAGCGGGAGGTTGGTGAATGAGCAGTTCTTC
.,.,TRBJ1-1,TRBV5-4,CASSAQGHLNTEAFF,TGTGCCAGCAGCGCCCAAGGACACCTGAACACTGAAGCTTTCTTT
.,.,TRBJ1-3,TRBV19,CASSIGRVYSGNTIYF,TGTGCCAGTAGTATCGGGAGGGTATACTCTGGAAACACCATATATTTT
.,.,TRBJ1-1,TRBV7-3,CASSTYGDTEAFF,TGTGCCAGCAGCACATACGGGGACACTGAAGCTTTCTTT
.,.,TRBJ2-7,TRBV28,CASSPLGPAGEQYF,TGTGCCAGCAGTCCCCTGGGTCCCGCCGGCGAGCAGTACTTC
.,.,TRBJ1-1,TRBV5-5,CASSLRAVGLNTEAFF,TGTGCCAGCAGCTTGCGTGCTGTGGGGTTGAACACTGAAGCTTTCTTT
.,.,TRBJ1-5,TRBV13,CASSLSPNRGGDHQPQHF,TGTGCCAGCAGCTTAAGTCCAAACCGGGGGGGCGACCATCAGCCCCAGCATTTT
.,.,TRBJ1-1,TRBV11-2,CASSLLLGGGPTEAFF,TGTGCCAGCAGCTTATTATTAGGGGGTGGTCCCACTGAAGCTTTCTTT
.,.,TRBJ1-1,TRBV7-7,CASSPSTLNTEAFF,TGTGCTAGCAGCCCATCCACCTTGAACACTGAAGCTTTCTTT
.,.,TRBJ1-2,TRBV10-3,CAISDDRLTNYGYTF,TGTGCCATCAGTGACGACAGGCTGACTAACTATGGCTACACCTTC
.,.,TRBJ2-7,TRBV7-2,CASSPGPSAGEQYF,TGTGCCAGCAGCCCAGGACCCTCGGCAGGGGAGCAGTACTTC
.,TRBD2,TRBJ2-1,TRBV7-9,CASTWRLAPNEQFF,TGTGCCAGCACGTGGAGACTAGCGCCTAATGAGCAGTTCTTC
few,TRBD1,TRBJ1-6,TRBV12-3/TRBV12-4,CASSGQGHSPLHF,TGTGCCAGCAGTGGACAGGGTCATTCACCCCTCCACTTT
.,.,TRBJ1-4,TRBV5-6,CASSSPRFNEKLFF,TGTGCCAGCAGCTCCCCACGATTTAATGAAAAACTGTTTTTT
.,.,TRBJ1-2,TRBV13,CASSHGRSNYGYTF,TGTGCCAGCAGCCACGGACGGAGTAACTATGGCTACACCTTC
.,.,TRBJ2-6,TRBV10-2,CASRDYSGANVLTF,TGCGCCAGCAGGGATTACTCAGGGGCCAACGTCCTGACTTTC
.,.,TRBJ1-2,TRBV28,CASTLPLGGAGANYGYTF,TGTGCCAGCACCCTCCCGCTAGGTGGGGCAGGCGCTAACTATGGCTACACCTTC
.,.,TRBJ1-5,TRBV18,CASSPRHDQPQHF,TGTGCCAGCTCACCACGGCATGATCAGCCCCAGCATTTT
.,.,TRBJ1-2,TRBV19,CASSIDPRGGGYTF,TGTGCCAGTAGTATAGACCCGCGGGGAGGAGGCTACACCTTC
.,TRBD1,TRBJ1-5,TRBV2,CASNGQGPGPQHF,TGTGCCAGCAACGGACAGGGCCCGGGGCCCCAGCATTTT
once,.,TRBJ1-2,TRBV5-1,CATGRDTSWNYGYTF,TGCGCCACCGGGCGGGACACGTCTTGGAACTATGGCTACACCTTC
.,.,TRBJ1-2,TRBV3-1/TRBV3-2,CASSQVGHGYTF,TGTGCCAGCAGCCAAGTGGGTCATGGCTACACCTTC
.,.,TRBJ2-1,TRBV5-1,CASSSREYNEQFF,TGCGCCAGCAGCAGTCGGGAGTACAATGAGCAGTTCTTC
.,.,TRBJ1-2,TRBV7-3,CASSGRVNYGYTF,TGTGCCAGCAGCGGACGGGTAAACTATGGCTACACCTTC
.,.,TRBJ1-5,TRBV3-1/TRBV3-2,CASSQDLSNQPQHF,TGTGCCAGCAGCCAAGACTTATCCAATCAGCCCCAGCATTTT
.,.,TRBJ1-1,TRBV6-5,CASRWEMNTEAFF,TGTGCCAGCAGATGGGAGATGAACACTGAAGCTTTCTTT
.,TRBD1,TRBJ1-2,TRBV15,CATSRYGAGGGYTF,TGTGCCACCAGCAGATACGGTGCAGGGGGAGGCTACACCTTC
.,.,TRBJ1-6,TRBV7-3,CASSLADPPGSYNSPLHF,TGTGCCAGCAGCTTAGCAGACCCTCCCGGCTCCTATAATTCACCCCTCCACTTT
.,.,TRBJ1-2,TRBV19,CASGGVRYGYTF,TGTGCCAGTGGGGGGGTACGCTATGGCTACACCTTC
.,.,TRBJ2-1,TRBV11-2,CASNPLGETYNEQFF,TGTGCCAGCAACCCCTTGGGGGAGACCTACAATGAGCAGTTCTTC
.,.,TRBJ1-2,TRBV5-4,CASSLTWGGYTF,TGTGCCAGCAGCTTGACCTGGGGTGGCTACACCTTC
.,.,TRBJ1-1,TRBV7-9,CASSLEGVGEAFF,TGTGCCAGCAGCTTAGAAGGGGTCGGTGAAGCTTTCTTT
once,.,TRBJ2-7,TRBV5-1,CASSPTDGFLLF,TGCGCCAGCAGCCCGACGGATGGGTTTCTTCTCTTC
.,TRBD1,TRBJ1-6,TRBV5-1,CASSLGTGGTSSPLHF,TGCGCCAGCAGCTTGGGGACAGGGGGCACGAGTTCACCCCTCCACTTT
once,.,TRBJ2-5,TRBV11-2,CASSLGHTQETQYF,TGTGCCAGCAGCTTAGGCCATACCCAAGAGACCCAGTACTTC
once,.,TRBJ1-2,TRBV15,CATSRRTTYGYTF,TGTGCCACCAGCCGCAGGACGACCTATGGCTACACCTTC
.,.,TRBJ2-2,TRBV6-5,CASSPRRAGELFF,TGTGCCAGCAGCCCCCGCAGGGCCGGGGAGCTGTTTTTT
.,.,TRBJ1-1,TRBV13,CASSAPARMNTEAFF,TGTGCCAGCAGCGCCCCGGCCCGAATGAACACTGAAGCTTTCTTT
once,.,TRBJ2-4,TRBV6-5,CASSSTGQKNIQYF,TGTGCCAGCAGTTCGACAGGACAGAAAAACATTCAGTACTTC
.,TRBD2,TRBJ2-5,TRBV10-1,CASSGGGAGETQYF,TGCGCCAGCAGTGGCGGGGGGGCAGGAGAGACCCAGTACTTC
.,.,TRBJ2-3,TRBV9,CASSVDPGGGTDTQYF,TGTGCCAGCAGCGTAGATCCAGGGGGAGGAACAGATACGCAGTATTTT
.,.,TRBJ1-3,TRBV30,CAWSVGFSGNTIYF,TGTGCCTGGAGTGTCGGGTTCTCTGGAAACACCATATATTTT
.,TRBD1,TRBJ1-4,TRBV6-6,CASGPSTGVIEKLFF,TGTGCCAGCGGACCCAGCACAGGGGTTATTGAAAAACTGTTTTTT